Following are 23 T cell receptor beta chains from one sample sequenced in a study of CXCR3-negative and CXCR3-positive naive CD8 T cells. The study made its TRB cDNA libraries by 5' RACE, adding UMI labels. TCRdb reprocessed the 5' RACE reads, keeping one entry per CDR3 protein, no DNA. This repertoire comprises about 40,000 distinct CDR3 sequences; its ten largest clones make up approximately 8%. What was sequenced was memory CD8+ T cells from blood. The source of these receptors is a human donor in good health. Some clones in this sample may be carry-over from other donors' samples.

V gene TRBV29-1 combines with J gene TRBJ2-7. Germline V gene sequence: CDR1 SQVTM, CDR2 ANQGSEA. The CDR3 has 12 amino acids. This chain's CDR3 is CSVRRPDYEQYF.

The V call is TRBV4-3, the J call TRBJ1-2. The length of the CDR3 is 15 residues. CDR1 LGHNA and CDR2 YSLEER come from the germline V gene. CDR3: CASSQELWDGYGYTF.

The CDR3 here is CASSPGDRGLNTEAFF. This chain links TRBV7-9 with TRBJ1-1; the D call from TCRdb, TRBD1, cannot be confirmed without DNA. The V gene's germline CDR1 is SEHNR and CDR2 FQNEAQ (reference sequence). The CDR3 runs 16 residues.

This chain's CDR3 is CASSARTSGRILYF. The rearrangement links TRBV21-1 to TRBJ2-7; TCRdb outputs TRBD2, but without DNA this stays unchecked. TRBV21-1 is a listed pseudogene. The CDR3 contains 14 residues.

The CDR3 loop is CASSDRANTGELFF. This chain joins TRBV6-4 and TRBJ2-2. The CDR3 consists of 14 residues. Germline V gene sequence: CDR1 MRHNA, CDR2 SNTAGT.

The CDR3: CSVAGGRIDTGELFF. The J gene is TRBJ2-2, the V gene TRBV29-1; the TCRdb call, TRBD1, lacks DNA for checking. The CDR3 is made up of 15 amino acids. The germline gives CDR1 SQVTM, CDR2 ANQGSEA.

V and J are TRBV27 and TRBJ2-7; TCRdb proposes TRBD1, but this gene call is untestable without DNA. Germline V gene lookup returns CDR1 MNHEY and CDR2 SMNVEV (reference sequence). The CDR3 runs 13 residues. The CDR3 reads CASSSGRMLEQYF.

The chain links TRBV5-8 to TRBJ2-5; no DNA is available, so the TRBD1 call from TCRdb remains unchecked. This CDR3 spans 15 amino acids. Germline V gene data show CDR1 as SGHTS and CDR2 as YDEGEE. CDR3 sequence reads: CASSSNRGALETQYF. The variable domain in full, with the rest retrieved from reference TRBV5-8 and TRBJ2-5, is EAGVTQSPTHLIKTRGQQATLRCSPISGHTSVYWYQQALGLGLQFLLWYDEGEERNRGNFPPRFSGRQFPNYSSELNVNALELEDSALYLCASSSNRGALETQYFGPGTRLLVL.

The chain has TRBV7-8 and TRBJ2-3; TCRdb's D gene call, TRBD2, goes unchecked for lack of DNA. CDR3 length: 16 amino acids. Germline V gene lookup returns CDR1 SGHVS and CDR2 FQNEAQ. The CDR3 loop reads CASSLTSGGPTDTQYF.

The chain carries TRBV7-9 and TRBJ1-5. Germline CDR1 SEHNR, CDR2 FQNEAQ (reference sequence). The CDR3 consists of 15 residues. CDR3 sequence reads: CASSLGRHRNQPQHF. The complete variable domain, with remaining parts taken from reference TRBV7-9 and TRBJ1-5, reads DTGVSQNPRHKITKRGQNVTFRCDPISEHNRLYWYRQTLGQGPEFLTYFQNEAQLEKSRLLSDRFSAERPKGSFSTLEIQRTEQGDSAMYLCASSLGRHRNQPQHFGDGTRLSIL.

This sequence joins TRBV5-1 and TRBJ2-1; TCRdb lists TRBD2, though no DNA is available to test this call. The CDR3 is 14 residues long. Germline CDR1 SGHRS, CDR2 YFSETQ. The CDR3 sequence: CASSLASGSHEQFF.

V gene TRBV6-2 or TRBV6-3 combines with J gene TRBJ2-5; the TCRdb call, TRBD2, lacks DNA for checking. CDR1 is MNHEY, CDR2 SVGEGT, per germline. There are 15 residues in the CDR3. The CDR3 is CASSYTSGGQETQYF.

V is TRBV12-3 or TRBV12-4 and J is TRBJ1-1. The CDR3 loop spans 13 amino acids. The CDR3 here is CASSFNTNTEAFF.

The V gene is TRBV28, the J gene TRBJ1-2; TCRdb proposes TRBD1, but this gene call is untestable without DNA. Germline loops: CDR1 MDHEN, CDR2 SYDVKM. The CDR3 extends over 14 amino acids. Here the CDR3 reads CASSLTGSGNGYTF.

This sequence joins TRBV29-1 and TRBJ2-7; TCRdb proposes TRBD2, but this gene call is untestable without DNA. CDR1 SQVTM and CDR2 ANQGSEA come from the germline V gene. This CDR3 has 13 amino acids. Here the CDR3 reads CSVVWTSAGEQYF.

The rearrangement uses TRBV11-2 and TRBJ2-3; TCRdb outputs TRBD2, but without DNA this stays unchecked. The CDR3 totals 16 residues. Germline CDR1 SGHAT, CDR2 FQNNGV. CDR3 protein: CASSSPAGGPGDTQYF.

The chain joins TRBV7-6 to TRBJ2-3; the D call from TCRdb, TRBD1, cannot be confirmed without DNA. The germline V gene has CDR1 SGHVS and CDR2 FNYEAQ. The CDR3 is 16 residues long. The CDR3: CASSFGTEVYTDTQYF.

This chain links TRBV6-6 with TRBJ2-7; TCRdb calls TRBD2, which cannot be checked without DNA. Germline V gene sequence: CDR1 MNHNY, CDR2 SVGAGI (reference sequence). The CDR3 covers 14 residues. This chain's CDR3 is CASGPKREAYEQYF.

The chain uses TRBV5-1 and TRBJ2-1. Germline-derived CDR1 and CDR2 are SGHRS and YFSETQ. The CDR3 has 14 amino acids. The CDR3 protein is CASSLDSSLNEQFF. The entire variable domain, with the rest obtained from reference TRBV5-1 and TRBJ2-1, is as follows: KAGVTQTPRYLIKTRGQQVTLSCSPISGHRSVSWYQQTPGQGLQFLFEYFSETQRNKGNFPGRFSGRQFSNSRSEMNVSTLELGDSALYLCASSLDSSLNEQFFGPGTRLTVL.

The rearrangement uses TRBV20-1 and TRBJ2-7; lacking DNA, the TRBD1 call made by TCRdb goes unchecked. Germline values: CDR1 DFQATT, CDR2 SNEGSKA (reference sequence). This CDR3 has 15 amino acids. CDR3 region: CSARDSWTGSGEQYF.

V and J are TRBV13 and TRBJ2-5; TCRdb selects TRBD1, and the lack of DNA leaves this call unchecked. Germline CDR1 PRHDT, CDR2 FYEKMQ (reference sequence). The CDR3 spans 14 residues. This chain's CDR3 is CASSLDRGEETQYF.

The J gene is TRBJ1-1, the V gene TRBV10-1; no DNA is available, so the TRBD1 call from TCRdb remains unchecked. From germline, CDR1 is WNHNN and CDR2 SYGVQD (reference sequence). The CDR3 extends over 15 amino acids. This CDR3 reads CASSADRGLGTEAFF.

The chain has TRBV11-3 and TRBJ2-2; TCRdb picks TRBD2, but there is no DNA to check that call. Per the germline V gene, CDR1 is SGHNT and CDR2 is YENEEA. The CDR3 sequence is 17 residues long. CDR3 loop: CASSSPPGLVNTGELFF.